Included here is one TCR beta chain sequence, with context. The data belong to a study of blood T cell repertoires in COVID-19. Overall study: Sample material is recorded as cDNA or gDNA derived from T cells, B-cell-depleted T cells, or PBMCs.

Original data processing: Estimation of nucleated cell counts was performed using reference gene primer amplification. Assay: immunoSEQ multiplex PCR; the TCRdb copy retains only in-frame clones and omits some. That table is the source of V, J and clone size, and D and trimming were worked out from the DNA. The table lists tens of thousands of clones, over 80% of them singletons. The sequenced sample consisted of peripheral blood. This clonotype originated in a man between 65 and 80 years old with acute or convalescent COVID-19.

The CDR3 bases are TGTGCCAGCAGCTCCCGGGACACTGGATGGGATGAGCAGTTCTTC. Translated, it gives CASSSRDTGWDEQFF. The chain links TRBV5-4 to TRBJ2-1; possible D gene TRBD1, 6 bases. V lost 3 bases and J 8 bases, leaving 18 bases between the germline ends. In germline, CDR1 is SGHNT, CDR2 YYREEE (reference sequence). The CDR3 consists of 15 residues.